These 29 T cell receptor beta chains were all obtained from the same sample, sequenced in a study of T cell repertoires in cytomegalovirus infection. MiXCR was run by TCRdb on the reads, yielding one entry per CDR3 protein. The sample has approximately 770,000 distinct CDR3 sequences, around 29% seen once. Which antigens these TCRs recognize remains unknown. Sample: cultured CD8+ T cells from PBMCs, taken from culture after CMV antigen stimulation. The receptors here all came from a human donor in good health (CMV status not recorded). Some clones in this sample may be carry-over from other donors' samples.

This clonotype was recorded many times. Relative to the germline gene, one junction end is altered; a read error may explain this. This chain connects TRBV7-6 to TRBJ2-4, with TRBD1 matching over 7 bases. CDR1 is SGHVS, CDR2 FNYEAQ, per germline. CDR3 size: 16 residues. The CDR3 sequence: CASSPSAGTATNIQYF. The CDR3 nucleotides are TGTGCCAGCAGTCCCTCGGCCGGGACAGCCACAAACATTCAGTACTTC.

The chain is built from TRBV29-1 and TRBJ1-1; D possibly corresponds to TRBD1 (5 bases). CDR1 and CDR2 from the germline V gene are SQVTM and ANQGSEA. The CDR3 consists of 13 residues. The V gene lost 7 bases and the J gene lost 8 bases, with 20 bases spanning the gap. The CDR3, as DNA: TGCAGCGCAATTCAGGGTAAACTTTCCGAAGCTTTCTTT. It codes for CSAIQGKLSEAFF.

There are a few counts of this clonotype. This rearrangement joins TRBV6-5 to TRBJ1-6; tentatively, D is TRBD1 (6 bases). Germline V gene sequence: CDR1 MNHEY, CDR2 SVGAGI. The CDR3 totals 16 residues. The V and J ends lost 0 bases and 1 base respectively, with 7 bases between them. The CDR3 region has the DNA TGTGCCAGCAGTTACTCGCAGGGGTCCTATAATTCACCCCTCCACTTT. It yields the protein CASSYSQGSYNSPLHF.

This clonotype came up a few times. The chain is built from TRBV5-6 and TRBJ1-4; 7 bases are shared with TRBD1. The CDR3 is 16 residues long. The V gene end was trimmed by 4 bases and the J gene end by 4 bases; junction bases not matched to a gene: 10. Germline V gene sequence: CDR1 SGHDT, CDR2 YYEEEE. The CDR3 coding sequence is TGTGCCAGCAGCCGGGACAGCCCTCCCGATAATGAAAAACTGTTTTTT. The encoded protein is CASSRDSPPDNEKLFF. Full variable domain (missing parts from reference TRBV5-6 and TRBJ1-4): DAGVTQSPTHLIKTRGQQVTLRCSPKSGHDTVSWYQQALGQGPQFIFQYYEEEERQRGNFPDRFSGHQFPNYSSELNVNALLLGDSALYLCASSRDSPPDNEKLFFGSGTQLSVL.

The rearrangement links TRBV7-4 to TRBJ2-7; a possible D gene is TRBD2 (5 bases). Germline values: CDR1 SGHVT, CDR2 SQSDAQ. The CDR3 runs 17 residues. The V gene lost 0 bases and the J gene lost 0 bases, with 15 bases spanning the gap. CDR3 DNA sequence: TGTGCCAGCAGCTTAGCGAGAGGGTTTACAGCCTCCTACGAGCAGTACTTC. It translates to CASSLARGFTASYEQYF.

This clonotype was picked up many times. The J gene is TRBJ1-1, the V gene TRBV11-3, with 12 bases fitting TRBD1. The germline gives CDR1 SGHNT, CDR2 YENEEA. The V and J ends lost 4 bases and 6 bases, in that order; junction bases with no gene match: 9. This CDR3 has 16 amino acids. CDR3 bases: TGTGCCAGCAGCTCCGGGACAGGGGGCGAAGCCGCTGAAGCTTTCTTT. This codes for CASSSGTGGEAAEAFF.

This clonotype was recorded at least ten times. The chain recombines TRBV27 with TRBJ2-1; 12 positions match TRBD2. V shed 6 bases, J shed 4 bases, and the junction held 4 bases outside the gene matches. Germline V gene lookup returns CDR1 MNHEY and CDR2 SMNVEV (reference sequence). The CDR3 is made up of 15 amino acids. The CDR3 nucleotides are TGTGCCAGCAGCTCTAGCGGGGGGGGGTACAATGAGCAGTTCTTC. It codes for CASSSSGGGYNEQFF.

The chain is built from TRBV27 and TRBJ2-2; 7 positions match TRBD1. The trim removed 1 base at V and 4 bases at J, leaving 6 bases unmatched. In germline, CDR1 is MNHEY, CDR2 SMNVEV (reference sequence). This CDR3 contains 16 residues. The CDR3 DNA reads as TGTGCCAGCAGTTTATTAGACAGGGTGGTCACCGGGGAGCTGTTTTTT. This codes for CASSLLDRVVTGELFF.

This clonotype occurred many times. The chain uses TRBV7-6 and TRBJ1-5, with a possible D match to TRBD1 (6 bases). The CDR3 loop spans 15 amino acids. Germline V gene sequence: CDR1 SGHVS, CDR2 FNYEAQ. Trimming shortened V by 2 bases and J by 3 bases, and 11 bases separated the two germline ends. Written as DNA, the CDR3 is TGTGCCAGCAGCTTATATACAGGGAACAATCAGCCCCAGCATTTT. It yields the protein CASSLYTGNNQPQHF.

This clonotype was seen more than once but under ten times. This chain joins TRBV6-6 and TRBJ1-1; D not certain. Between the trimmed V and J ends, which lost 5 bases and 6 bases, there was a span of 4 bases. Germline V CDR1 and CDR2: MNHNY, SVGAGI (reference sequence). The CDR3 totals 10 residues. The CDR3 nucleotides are TGTGCCAGCAGTCAGTCTGAAGCTTTCTTT. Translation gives CASSQSEAFF.

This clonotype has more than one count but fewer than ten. CDR3 bases: TGTGCCAGCAGCTACGGACAGGGGAGGCAGTACGTC. It yields the protein CASSYGQGRQYV. The rearrangement links TRBV7-9 to TRBJ2-7; TRBD1 agrees at 9 bases. The V segment lost 4 bases and the J segment 9 bases; nucleotides outside the gene matches: 4. Germline CDR1 and CDR2: SEHNR and FQNEAQ (reference sequence). The CDR3 sequence is 12 residues long.

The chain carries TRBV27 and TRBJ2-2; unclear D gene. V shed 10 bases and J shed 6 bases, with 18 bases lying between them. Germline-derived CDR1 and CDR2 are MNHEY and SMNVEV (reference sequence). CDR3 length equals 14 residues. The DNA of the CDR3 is TGTGCCACCTCTCTGGCCGGGTCGGCCGGGGAGCTGTTTTTT. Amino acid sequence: CATSLAGSAGELFF.

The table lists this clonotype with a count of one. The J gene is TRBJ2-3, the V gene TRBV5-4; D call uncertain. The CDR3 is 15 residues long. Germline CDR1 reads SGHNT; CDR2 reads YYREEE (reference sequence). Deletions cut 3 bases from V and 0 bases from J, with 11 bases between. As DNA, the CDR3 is TGTGCCAGCAGCTCCAAAACTACTAGCACAGATACGCAGTATTTT. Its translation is CASSSKTTSTDTQYF.

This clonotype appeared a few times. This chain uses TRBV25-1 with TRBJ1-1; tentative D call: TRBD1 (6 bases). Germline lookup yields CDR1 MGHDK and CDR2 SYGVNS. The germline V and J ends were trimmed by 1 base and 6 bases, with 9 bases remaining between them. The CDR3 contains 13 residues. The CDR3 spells CASSEFGQPEAFF. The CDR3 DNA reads TGTGCCAGCAGTGAATTCGGACAGCCTGAAGCTTTCTTT. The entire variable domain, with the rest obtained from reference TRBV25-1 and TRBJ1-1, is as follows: EADIYQTPRYLVIGTGKKITLECSQTMGHDKMYWYQQDPGMELHLIHYSYGVNSTEKGDLSSESTVSRIRTEHFPLTLESARPSHTSQYLCASSEFGQPEAFFGQGTRLTVV.

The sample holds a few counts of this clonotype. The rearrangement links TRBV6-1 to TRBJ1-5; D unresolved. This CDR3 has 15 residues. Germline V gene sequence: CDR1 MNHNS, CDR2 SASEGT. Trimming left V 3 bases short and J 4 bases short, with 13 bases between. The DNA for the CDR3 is TGTGCCAGCAGTGATGGGCAGGAAAGGAATCAGCCCCAGCATTTT. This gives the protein CASSDGQERNQPQHF.

CDR3 protein: CASSQEAGNQRDTQYF. The CDR3 DNA reads TGTGCCAGCAGCCAAGAAGCGGGGAACCAAAGAGATACGCAGTATTTT. The chain uses TRBV14 and TRBJ2-3; 7 bases agree with TRBD2. The ends lost 0 bases at V and 5 bases at J; junction bases unmatched: 8. This CDR3 spans 16 amino acids. The germline V gene has CDR1 SGHDN and CDR2 FVKESK.

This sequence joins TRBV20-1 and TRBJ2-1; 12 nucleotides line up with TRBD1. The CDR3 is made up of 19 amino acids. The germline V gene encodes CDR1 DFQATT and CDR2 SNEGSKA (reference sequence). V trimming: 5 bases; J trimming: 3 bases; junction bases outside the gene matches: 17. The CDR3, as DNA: TGCAGTGCTCGTACCGGGACAGGGGGCCGGCGGATCGACTACAATGAGCAGTTCTTC. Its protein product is CSARTGTGGRRIDYNEQFF.

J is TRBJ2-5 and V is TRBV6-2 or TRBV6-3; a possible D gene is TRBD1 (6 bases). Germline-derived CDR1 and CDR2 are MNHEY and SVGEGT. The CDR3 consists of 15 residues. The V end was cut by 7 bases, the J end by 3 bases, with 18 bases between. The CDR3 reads CASTPGTFTKETQYF. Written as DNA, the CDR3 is TGTGCCAGCACCCCCGGGACATTCACCAAAGAGACCCAGTACTTC.

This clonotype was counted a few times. The CDR3 DNA reads TGTGCCAGCAGTTTAGACAGGGGATACTTCAATGAGCAGTTCTTC. Protein: CASSLDRGYFNEQFF. The rearrangement links TRBV12-3 or TRBV12-4 to TRBJ2-1; 7 bases map to TRBD1. The trim removed 1 base at V and 6 bases at J, leaving 6 bases unmatched. This CDR3 region has 15 residues.

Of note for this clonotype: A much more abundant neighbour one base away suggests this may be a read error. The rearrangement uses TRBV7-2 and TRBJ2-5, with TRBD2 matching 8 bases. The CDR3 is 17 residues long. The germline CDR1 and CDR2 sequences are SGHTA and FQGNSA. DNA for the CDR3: TGTGTCAGCAGCCCCGACCCCGCCGGGACTAGAAAAGAGACCCAGTACTTC. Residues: CVSSPDPAGTRKETQYF.

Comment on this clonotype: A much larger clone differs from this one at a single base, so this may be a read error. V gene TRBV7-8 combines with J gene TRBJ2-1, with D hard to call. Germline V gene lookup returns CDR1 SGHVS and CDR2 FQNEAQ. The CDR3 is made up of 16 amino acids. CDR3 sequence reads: CVSSITGGSSYNEQFF. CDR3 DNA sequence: TGTGTCAGCAGCATTACGGGCGGTAGCTCCTACAATGAGCAGTTCTTC.

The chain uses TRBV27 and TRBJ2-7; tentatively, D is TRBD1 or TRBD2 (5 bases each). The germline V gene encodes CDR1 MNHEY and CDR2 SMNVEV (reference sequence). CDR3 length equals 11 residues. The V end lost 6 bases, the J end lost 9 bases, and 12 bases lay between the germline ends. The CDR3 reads CASRRGTRQYF. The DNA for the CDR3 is TGTGCCAGCAGGAGGGGTACGAGGCAGTACTTC.

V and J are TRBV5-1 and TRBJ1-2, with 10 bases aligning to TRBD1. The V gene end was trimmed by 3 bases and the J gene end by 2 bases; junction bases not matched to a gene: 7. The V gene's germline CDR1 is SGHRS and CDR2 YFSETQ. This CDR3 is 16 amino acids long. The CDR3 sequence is CASSSRQGAGNYGYTF. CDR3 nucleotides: TGCGCCAGCAGCTCCCGACAGGGGGCGGGAAACTATGGCTACACCTTC. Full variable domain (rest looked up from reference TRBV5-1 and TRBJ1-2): KAGVTQTPRYLIKTRGQQVTLSCSPISGHRSVSWYQQTPGQGLQFLFEYFSETQRNKGNFPGRFSGRQFSNSRSEMNVSTLELGDSALYLCASSSRQGAGNYGYTFGSGTRLTVV.

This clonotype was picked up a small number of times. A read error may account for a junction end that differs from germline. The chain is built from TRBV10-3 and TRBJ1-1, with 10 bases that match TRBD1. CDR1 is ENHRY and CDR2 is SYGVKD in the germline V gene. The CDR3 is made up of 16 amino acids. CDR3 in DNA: TGTGCCATCAGCGAGTCGGGACAGGGGACTGGCACTGAAGCTTTCTTT. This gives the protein CAISESGQGTGTEAFF.

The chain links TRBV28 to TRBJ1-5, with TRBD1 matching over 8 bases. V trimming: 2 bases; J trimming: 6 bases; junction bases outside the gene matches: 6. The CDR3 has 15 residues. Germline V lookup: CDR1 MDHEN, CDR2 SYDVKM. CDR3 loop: CASSLGQGTRQPQHF. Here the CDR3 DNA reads TGTGCCAGCAGTTTAGGACAGGGTACTCGTCAGCCCCAGCATTTT.

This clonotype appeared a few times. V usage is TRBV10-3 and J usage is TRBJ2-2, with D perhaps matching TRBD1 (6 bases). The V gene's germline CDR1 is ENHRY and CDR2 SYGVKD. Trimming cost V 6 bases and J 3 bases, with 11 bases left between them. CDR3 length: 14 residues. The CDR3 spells CAIRVGQDTGELFF. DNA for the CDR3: TGTGCCATCAGAGTGGGACAAGACACCGGGGAGCTGTTTTTT.

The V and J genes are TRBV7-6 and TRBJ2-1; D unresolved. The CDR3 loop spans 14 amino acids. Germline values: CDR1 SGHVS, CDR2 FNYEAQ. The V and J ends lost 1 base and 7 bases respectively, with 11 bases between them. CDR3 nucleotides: TGTGCCAGCAGCTTAGTTCCGGAACGGAATGAGCAGTTCTTC. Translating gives CASSLVPERNEQFF.

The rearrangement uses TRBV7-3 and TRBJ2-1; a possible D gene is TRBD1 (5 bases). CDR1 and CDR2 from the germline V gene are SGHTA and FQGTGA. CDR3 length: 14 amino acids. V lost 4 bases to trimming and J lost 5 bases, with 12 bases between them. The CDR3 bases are TGTGCCAGCAGCTCGACAGTGGCGCACAATGAGCAGTTCTTC. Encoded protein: CASSSTVAHNEQFF.

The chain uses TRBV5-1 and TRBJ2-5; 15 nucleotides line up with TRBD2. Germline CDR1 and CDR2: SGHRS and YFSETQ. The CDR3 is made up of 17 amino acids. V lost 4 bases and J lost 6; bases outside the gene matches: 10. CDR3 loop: CASSPEGLAGGRKTQYF. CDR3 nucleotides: TGCGCCAGCAGCCCGGAAGGACTAGCGGGGGGGCGGAAGACCCAGTACTTC.